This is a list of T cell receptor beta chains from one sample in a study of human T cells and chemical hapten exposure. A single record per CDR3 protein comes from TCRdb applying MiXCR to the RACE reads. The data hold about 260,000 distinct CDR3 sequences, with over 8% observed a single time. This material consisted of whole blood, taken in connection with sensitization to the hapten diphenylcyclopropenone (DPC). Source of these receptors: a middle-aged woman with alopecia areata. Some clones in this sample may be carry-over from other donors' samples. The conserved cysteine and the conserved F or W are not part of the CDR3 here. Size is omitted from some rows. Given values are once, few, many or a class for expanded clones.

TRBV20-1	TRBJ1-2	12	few	SASPRGLSYYYT
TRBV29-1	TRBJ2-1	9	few	SVKKYNEQF
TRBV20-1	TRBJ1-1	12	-	SASAGRGNTEAF
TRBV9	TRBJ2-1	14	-	ASSVRGGGSYNEQF
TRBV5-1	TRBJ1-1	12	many	ASSNGQPNTEAF
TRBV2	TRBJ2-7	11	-	ATLGQGPYEQY
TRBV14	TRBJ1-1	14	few	ASSPRVDGRTTEAF
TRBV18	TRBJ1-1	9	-	ASSGDTEAF
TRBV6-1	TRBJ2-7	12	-	ASSEGIYRPEQY
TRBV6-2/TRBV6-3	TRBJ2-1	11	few	ASSGLAYNEQF
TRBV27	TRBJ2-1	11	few	ASSVTGEHEQF
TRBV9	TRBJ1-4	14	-	ASSVGLGVANEKLF
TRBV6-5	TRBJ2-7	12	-	ASSNSDSVYEQY
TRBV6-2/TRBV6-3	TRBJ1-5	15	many	ASSRDRDRGPYQPQH
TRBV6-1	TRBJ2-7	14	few	ASSEGPANWGYEQY
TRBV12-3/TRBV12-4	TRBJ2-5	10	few	ASRGSAETQY
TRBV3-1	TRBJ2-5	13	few	ASSQGQGIQETQY
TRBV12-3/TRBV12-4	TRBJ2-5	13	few	ASSLNHGTQETQY
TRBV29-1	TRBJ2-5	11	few	SVVRGSRETQY
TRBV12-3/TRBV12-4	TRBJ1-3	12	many	ASSLQGAGNTIY
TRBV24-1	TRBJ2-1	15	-	ATSDFRGQGNMNEQF
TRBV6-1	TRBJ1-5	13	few	ASSEGQGANQPQH
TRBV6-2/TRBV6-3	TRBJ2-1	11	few	ASSYYSYNEQF
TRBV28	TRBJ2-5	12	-	ASSSSGLGETQY
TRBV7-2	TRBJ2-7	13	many	ASSPTSGSVYEQY
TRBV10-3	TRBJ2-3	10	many	AIRGDSDTQY
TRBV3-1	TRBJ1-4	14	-	ASSQRGTGGNEKLF
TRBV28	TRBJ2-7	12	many	ASNLQGLLYEQY
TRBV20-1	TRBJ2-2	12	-	SARKQLNTGELF
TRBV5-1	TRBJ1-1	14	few	ASSPRTGASGPEAF
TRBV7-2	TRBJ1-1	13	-	ASRRGLGVGTEAF